This TCR beta chain was captured in a study of T cells after yellow fever vaccination. This CDR3 region has 13 residues. Between the trimmed V and J ends, which lost 6 bases and 4 bases, there was a span of 13 bases. CDR1 and CDR2 from the germline V gene are MNHEY and SMNVEV (reference sequence). By 5'RACE template switching, TCR cDNA was produced, with a universal primer site and UMIs added in the process. TCRdb reprocessed the 5' RACE reads with MiXCR, giving one entry per CDR3 protein. The repertoire holds hundreds of thousands of distinct CDR3 sequences, with approximately 6% as singletons. Findings and caveats of the study: Most primary-vaccination clones reappeared after the booster (approximately 95% CD4, 88% CD8). A secondary response was less intense yet reached its peak sooner, at day 5 versus 15.

Ten or more counts support this clonotype. Its antigen is currently unknown. The source is a young man who received the YFV17D yellow fever vaccine. Here the sequenced sample was PBMCs, taken 5 days after the yellow fever booster vaccination. The rearrangement links TRBV27 to TRBJ2-7; no clear D. The CDR3 loop reads CASSPTNSYEQYF. The CDR3 DNA sequence: TGTGCCAGCAGCCCCACCAATAGTTACGAGCAGTACTTC.